Listed below are T cell receptor beta chains from one sample, sequenced in a study of blood T cell repertoires in COVID-19. Sequenced by immunoSEQ multiplex PCR; TCRdb stores in-frame clones only, minus some. The data contain some 180,000 clones, around 86% of them singletons. What was sequenced was peripheral blood. The receptors were gathered from a woman older than 75 with COVID-19, enrolled during active disease. Each CDR3 is given without its conserved first and last residue.

TRBJ1-1 TRBV10-3 AISTGGYAEAF
TRBJ2-5 TRBV4-3 ASSPQGQETQY
TRBJ1-2 TRBV3-1/TRBV3-2 ASSQTDRGVNGYT
TRBJ2-3 TRBV10-3 AISELGGRGADTQY
TRBJ2-7 TRBV7-2 ASSLGHTGILTYEQY
TRBJ2-1 TRBV2 ASTIEYEQF
TRBJ1-2 TRBV15 ATSQNAGAPGYT
TRBJ1-2 TRBV19 ASSMRERGNGYT
TRBJ2-5 TRBV18 ASSLGQEETQY
TRBJ1-5 TRBV5-6 ASSSRWTGSNQPQH
TRBJ2-7 TRBV5-8 ASSLFQGSYEQY
TRBJ1-6 TRBV12-3/TRBV12-4 ASSYGNSPLH
TRBJ2-7 TRBV6-5 ASSPGSLNTYEQY
TRBJ1-2 TRBV6-1 ASSEAATDYGYT
TRBJ2-5 TRBV13 ASSRGTGQETQY
TRBJ2-2 TRBV29-1 SVESPTNTGELF
TRBJ2-7 TRBV28 ASSPTAPLSYEQY
TRBJ1-2 TRBV5-8 ASSQNYGYT
TRBJ1-5 TRBV20-1 SASLSGVSNQPQH
TRBJ2-3 TRBV19 ASSIRGGLGTSGTTDTQY
TRBJ1-2 TRBV3-1/TRBV3-2 ASSQALGTYGYT
TRBJ2-5 TRBV23-1 ASRTPGTSGLEETQY